This T cell receptor (beta chain) was profiled in a study of T cells in Graves' hyperthyroidism and ophthalmopathy. Trimming cost V 2 bases and J 3 bases; bases outside gene matches: 9. The CDR3 is 18 amino acids. The germline V gene has CDR1 MNHEY and CDR2 SMNVEV (reference sequence). On the basis of clinical symptoms, serum thyroxine and TRAb, thyroid ultrasound and orbital computed tomography, diagnoses were made. RNA transcripts gave rise to amplified TCR beta CDR3 regions. TCR CDR3 regions were first amplified by RT-PCR with HTBI primers. TCRdb re-called the multiplex PCR reads with MiXCR, one entry per CDR3 protein. The sample has about 640,000 distinct CDR3 sequences; less than 25% are singletons. This clonotype has more than one count but fewer than ten.

The sample taken for sequencing was blood. V is TRBV27 and J is TRBJ1-5, with TRBD1 matching over 11 bases. The source of this sequence is a man between 25 and 39 years old with Graves' ophthalmopathy. As DNA, the CDR3 is TGTGCCAGCAGTTTAAGTATGGGACAGGGGGGGTTCAATCAGCCCCAGCATTTT. Protein: CASSLSMGQGGFNQPQHF.